A selection of T cell receptor beta chains follows, all from one sample in a study of shared clonotypes between healthy human individuals. Data came from immunoSEQ multiplex PCR; TCRdb stores just in-frame clones and leaves some out. Here the sample spans a few million clones, around 94% being singletons. Sample: naive CD4+ T cells sorted from blood. Every receptor here comes from a young man in good health. CDR3s leave out the opening cysteine and the closing phenylalanine or tryptophan.

J gene | V gene | CDR3 protein
TRBJ1-4 | TRBV5-4 | ASSLGQGEGKLF
TRBJ1-1 | TRBV5-3 | ARTLRQGNPQKNTEAF
TRBJ2-1 | TRBV18 | ASSPDRVAVF
TRBJ1-1 | TRBV5-1 | ASSLDLEVEAF
TRBJ2-3 | TRBV9 | ASSVGGGDTDTQY
TRBJ2-3 | TRBV18 | ASSPPSGTDTQY
TRBJ1-2 | TRBV27 | ASSGGLGYT
TRBJ2-5 | TRBV30 | AWSVLGQANQETQY
TRBJ1-1 | TRBV30 | AWSGFTEAF
TRBJ2-3 | TRBV18 | ASSPPGQGSTDTQY
TRBJ1-3 | TRBV19 | ASTGTDGNTIY
TRBJ1-2 | TRBV5-1 | ASSLGTGENYGYT
TRBJ2-3 | TRBV2 | ASRATVVSTDTQY
TRBJ2-3 | TRBV6-1 | ASSVSTDTQY
TRBJ2-7 | TRBV7-8 | ASSLAAGYVYEQY
TRBJ2-2 | TRBV9 | ASSVTRNTGELF
TRBJ1-5 | TRBV30 | AWRSPSTNQPQH
TRBJ2-3 | TRBV15 | ATSKAGDFTDTQY
TRBJ1-5 | TRBV30 | AWSAQASTSRRFDQPQH
TRBJ2-3 | TRBV21-1 | ASTCPRTSGGLDTQY
TRBJ2-1 | TRBV9 | ASSVDTIYNEQF
TRBJ1-5 | TRBV28 | ASSLLGAGGNQPQH
TRBJ2-3 | TRBV7-2 | ASTSSYGGDTQY
TRBJ2-3 | TRBV19 | ASSSRTGRTDTQY
TRBJ1-1 | TRBV10-3 | AISGGDRGGTEAF
TRBJ1-4 | TRBV5-1 | ASSPAGDEKLF
TRBJ1-5 | TRBV5-1 | ASSLDSPSNQPQH
TRBJ2-6 | TRBV18 | ASSPPGGGSGANVLT
TRBJ2-1 | TRBV5-4 | ASSFSSGRTDEQF
TRBJ2-3 | TRBV19 | ASSMGGTDTQY
TRBJ2-3 | TRBV28 | ASSLRGLPQY
TRBJ2-3 | TRBV4-3 | ASSQVFREEDTQY
TRBJ1-5 | TRBV7-2 | ASSLAFSGVGQPQH
TRBJ1-5 | TRBV28 | ASSFFHRRDQPQH
TRBJ2-3 | TRBV4-3 | ASSQEPKRTDTQY
TRBJ2-5 | TRBV10-3 | ATSGTEETQY
TRBJ2-7 | TRBV27 | ASRDRGYEQY